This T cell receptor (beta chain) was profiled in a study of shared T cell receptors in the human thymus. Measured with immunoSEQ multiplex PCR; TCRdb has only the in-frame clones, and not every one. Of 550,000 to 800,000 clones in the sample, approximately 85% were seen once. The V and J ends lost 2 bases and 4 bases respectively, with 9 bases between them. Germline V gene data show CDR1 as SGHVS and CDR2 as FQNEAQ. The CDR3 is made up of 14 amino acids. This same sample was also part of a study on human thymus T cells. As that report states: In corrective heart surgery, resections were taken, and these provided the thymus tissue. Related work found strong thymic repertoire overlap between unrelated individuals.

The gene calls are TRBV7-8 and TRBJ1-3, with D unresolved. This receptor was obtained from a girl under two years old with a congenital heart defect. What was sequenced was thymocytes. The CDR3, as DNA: TGTGCCAGCAGCTTAAACTCGTTAGGAAACACCATATATTTT. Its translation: CASSLNSLGNTIYF.